This TCR beta chain was documented in a study of vaccination and CD4 T cells after COVID-19. Looking at the study overall: The convalescents included six males and four females, and among them two were Hispanic while seven were Caucasian. Everyone enrolled got two doses of BNT162b2 or mRNA-1273 vaccine. Once diagnosed, patients had post-COVID samples drawn a median approximately 93 days later (range 35 to 161).

Time point in this sample: late sampling 161 to 241 days after vaccination in three convalescent patients. Positive PCR dates covered March to December 2020, before US Alpha, Beta and Delta variants. CDR3 length: 11 residues. The germline V gene encodes CDR1 WNHNN and CDR2 SYGVQD (reference sequence). V was trimmed by 4 bases and J by 6 bases, leaving 7 bases between them. TCRdb passed the PCR reads through MiXCR, listing each CDR3 protein once. The repertoire includes some 28,000 distinct CDR3 sequences, under 65% of them detected once, and more than 5.5% sits in the top ten. The table lists this clonotype with a few counts.

V is TRBV10-1 and J is TRBJ2-7; D ambiguous. The TCR was taken from a human donor who had recovered from COVID-19. The starting material was CD4+ T cells from blood, obtained about 7 months after SARS-CoV-2 vaccination. CDR3 sequence reads: CASSAGGEQYF. Here the CDR3 DNA reads TGCGCCAGCAGTGCTGGCGGCGAGCAGTACTTC.